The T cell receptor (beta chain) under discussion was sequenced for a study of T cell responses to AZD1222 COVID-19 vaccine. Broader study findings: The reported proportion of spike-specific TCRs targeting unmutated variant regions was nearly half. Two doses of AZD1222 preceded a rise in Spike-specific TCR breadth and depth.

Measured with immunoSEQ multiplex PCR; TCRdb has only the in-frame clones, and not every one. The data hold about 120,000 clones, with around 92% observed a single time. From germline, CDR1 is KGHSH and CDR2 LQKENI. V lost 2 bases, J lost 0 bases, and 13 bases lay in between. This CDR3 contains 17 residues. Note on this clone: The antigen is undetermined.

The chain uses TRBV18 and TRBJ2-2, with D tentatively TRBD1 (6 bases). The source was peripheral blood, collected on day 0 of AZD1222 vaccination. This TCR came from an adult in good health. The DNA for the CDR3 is TGTGCCAGCTCACCAGTGACAGGAGATACGAACACCGGGGAGCTGTTTTTT. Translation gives CASSPVTGDTNTGELFF.